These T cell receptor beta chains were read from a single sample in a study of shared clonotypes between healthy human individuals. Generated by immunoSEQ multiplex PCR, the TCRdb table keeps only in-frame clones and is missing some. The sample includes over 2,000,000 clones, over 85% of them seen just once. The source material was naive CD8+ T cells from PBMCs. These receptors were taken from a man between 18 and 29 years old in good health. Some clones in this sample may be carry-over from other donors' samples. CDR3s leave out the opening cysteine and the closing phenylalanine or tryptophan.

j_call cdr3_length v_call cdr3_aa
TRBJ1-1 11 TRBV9 ASTGQGSTEAF
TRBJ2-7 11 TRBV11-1 ASSQGYSYEQY
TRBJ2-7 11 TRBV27 ASSLGGVGEQY
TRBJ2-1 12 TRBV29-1 SVVGTRAYNEQF
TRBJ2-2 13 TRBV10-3 AISDSGRDTGELF
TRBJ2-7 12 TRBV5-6 ASSLGDSSYEQY
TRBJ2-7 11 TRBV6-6 ASSYSAGSEQY
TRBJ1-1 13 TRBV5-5 ASSLLGRANTEAF
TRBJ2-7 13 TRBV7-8 ASSLTGGPLYEQY
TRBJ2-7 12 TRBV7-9 ASSSDRGAYEQY
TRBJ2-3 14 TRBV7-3 ASSLTSGGPTDTQY
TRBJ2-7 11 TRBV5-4 ASSSGMTYEQY
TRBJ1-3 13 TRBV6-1 ASSEILGSGNTIY
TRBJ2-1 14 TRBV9 ASSAHLSGRENEQF
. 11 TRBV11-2 ASSLGVSYEQY
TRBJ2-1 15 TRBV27 ASSSPTDRESHNEQF
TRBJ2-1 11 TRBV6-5 ASSYAPPGEQF
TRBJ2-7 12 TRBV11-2 ASSLAAGVYEQY
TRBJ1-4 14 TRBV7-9 ASSLVYQGHNEKLF
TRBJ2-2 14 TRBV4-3 ASSQDGQGRPGELF
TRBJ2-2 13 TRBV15 ATTSGQARGGELF
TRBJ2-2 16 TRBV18 ASSPLIETRDHTGELF
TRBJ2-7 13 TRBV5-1 ASSWDRGVNYEQY
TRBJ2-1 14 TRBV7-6 ASSPRTGSEHNEQF
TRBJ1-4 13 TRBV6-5 ASSPLGTSGEKLF
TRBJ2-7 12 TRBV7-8 ASSHPGQGPEQY
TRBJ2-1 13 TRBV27 ASSLGQTSYNEQF
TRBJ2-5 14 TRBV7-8 ASSTFWDSQAETQY
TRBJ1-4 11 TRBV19 ASSRTDGEKLF
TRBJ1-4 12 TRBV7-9 ASSPPDNNEKLF
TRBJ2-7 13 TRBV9 ASSAGGRRSYEQY
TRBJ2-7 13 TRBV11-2 ASSLVGGVGYEQY
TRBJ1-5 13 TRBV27 ASSFGGYSNQPQH
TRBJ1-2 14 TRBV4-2 ASSQDWDRTNYGYT
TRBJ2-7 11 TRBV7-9 ASSSAWGREQY
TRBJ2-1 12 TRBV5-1 ASSERQGLNEQF
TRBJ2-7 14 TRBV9 ASSVDGTSGRGEQY
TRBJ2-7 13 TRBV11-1 ASSLTGTGAYEQY
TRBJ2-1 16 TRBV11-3 ASSLRTSGRGSYNEQF
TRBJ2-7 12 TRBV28 ASSSHGLVFEQY
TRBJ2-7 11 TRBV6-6 ASSTLGAGEQY
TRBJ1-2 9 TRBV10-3 AIRASYGYT
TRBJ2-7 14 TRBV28 ASSPLGTDPSYEQY
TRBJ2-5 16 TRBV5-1 ASSLGLAGDPAEETQY
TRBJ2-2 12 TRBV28 ASSFLADTGELF
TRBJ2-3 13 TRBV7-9 ASTLGALSTDTQY
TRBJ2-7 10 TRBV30 AWSIQSYEQY
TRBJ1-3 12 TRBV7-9 ASSARTAGNTIY
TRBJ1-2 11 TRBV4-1 ASSSWRTDGYT
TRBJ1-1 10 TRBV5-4 ASSDRWAEAF
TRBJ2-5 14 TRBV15 ATSRDSTGSGETQY
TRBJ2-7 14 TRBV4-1 ASSHLFGTGGYEQY
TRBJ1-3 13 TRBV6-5 ASSPTGDIGNTIY
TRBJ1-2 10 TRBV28 ASSSPTYGYT